This TCR beta chain comes out of a study of blood T cell repertoires in COVID-19. V dropped 5 bases and J dropped 2 bases, with 15 bases sitting between them. CDR3 length equals 15 residues. CDR1 is WSHSY and CDR2 is SAAADI in the germline V gene. Only a few counts were recorded for this clone. How the authors handled the data: Using reference gene primer amplification, nucleated cell counts were estimated. Using immunoSEQ multiplex PCR, the repertoire was profiled, and TCRdb retains in-frame clones only, with some absent. Clone size and V and J calls were adopted from that table, with D and trimming inferred from the DNA. Among some 300,000 clones listed, 88% were seen once. Cohort allocation depended upon clinical history that participants reported.

The sequence was obtained from a woman aged 25 to 39 who had recovered from COVID-19. The rearrangement links TRBV10-2 to TRBJ2-5, with D possibly being TRBD1 (8 bases). Input material: PBMCs or T cells enriched from blood (not recorded which). CDR3 DNA: TGCGCCAGCAGTACAAACAGGGGGGGTCAAGAGACCCAGTACTTC. It yields the protein CASSTNRGGQETQYF.